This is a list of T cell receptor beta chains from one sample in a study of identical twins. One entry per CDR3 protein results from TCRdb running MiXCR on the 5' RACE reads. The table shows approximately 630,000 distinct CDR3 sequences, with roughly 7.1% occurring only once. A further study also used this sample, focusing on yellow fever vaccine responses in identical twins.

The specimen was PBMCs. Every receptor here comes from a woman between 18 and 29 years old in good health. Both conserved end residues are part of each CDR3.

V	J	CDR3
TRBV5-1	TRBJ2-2	CASSLVQGSSTGELFF
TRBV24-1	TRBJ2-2	CATSDSRDRDYTGELFF
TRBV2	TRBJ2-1	CASRPRYNEQFF
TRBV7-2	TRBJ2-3	CASSLARSSGADTQYF
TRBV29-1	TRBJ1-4	CSAVRTGVEKLFF
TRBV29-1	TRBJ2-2	CSVEMNSATGELFF
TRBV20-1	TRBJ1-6	CSATRLNNSPLHF
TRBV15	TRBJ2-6	CATSRTVSGANVLTF
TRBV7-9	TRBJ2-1	CASDWGGEQFF
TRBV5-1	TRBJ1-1	CASSLHKAGNPDTEAFF
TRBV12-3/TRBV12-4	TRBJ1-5	CASTRPGSNQPQHF
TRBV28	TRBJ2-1	CASSLLTSGAYNEQFF